Detailed here is one TCR beta chain. Antigen specificity is unknown. This specimen comes from a study of cytomegalovirus exposure and HLA in healthy donors. Study-wide results and limits: Across donors, sequencing depth was assumed by presence/absence analyses to be roughly uniform.

The PCR employed 60 Vbeta primers together with 13 Jbeta primers. Assay: immunoSEQ multiplex PCR; the TCRdb copy retains only in-frame clones and omits some. The data show 100,000 to 150,000 clones, 60% to 85% seen once. V gave up 6 bases and J gave up 1 base; unmatched junction bases: 5. From germline, CDR1 is ENHRY and CDR2 SYGVKD. This CDR3 has 14 residues. The TCR sequence derives from a woman in her thirties or forties in good health and CMV-seronegative. V gene TRBV10-3 combines with J gene TRBJ1-1, with 7 bases identical to TRBD1. Sequencing was performed on PBMCs. The CDR3 nucleotides are TGTGCCATCAGGGAGGGGACAGCGAACACTGAAGCTTTCTTT. This codes for CAIREGTANTEAFF.